This T cell receptor (beta chain) was obtained from a study of blood T cell repertoires in COVID-19. Study in general: Samples taken during acute and convalescent COVID-19 were collected in the United States, Italy and Spain. The analysed material was cDNA or gDNA that came from T cells, B-cell-depleted T cells, or PBMCs.

Trimming removed 1 base from V and 4 bases from J, with 12 bases in between. CDR1 is SGHRS and CDR2 is YFSETQ in the germline V gene. The CDR3 has 15 amino acids. The protocol was immunoSEQ multiplex PCR, while the TCRdb copy is restricted to in-frame clones and leaves out a portion. Of roughly 20,000 clones detected, roughly 91% appear once; the ten largest clones hold around 18%. The specimen sequenced was peripheral blood. The origin of this receptor is a man between 65 and 80 years old with active COVID-19. The chain links TRBV5-1 to TRBJ2-1; D possibly corresponds to TRBD1 (6 bases). DNA of the CDR3: TGCGCCAGCAGCTTGTTGACAGGAGAATACAATGAGCAGTTCTTC. This codes for CASSLLTGEYNEQFF.